These 4 T cell receptor beta chains were all obtained from the same sample, sequenced in a study of blood T cell repertoires in COVID-19. The table came from immunoSEQ multiplex PCR; TCRdb's copy has only in-frame clones and leaves some out. Among about 220,000 clones, around 84% were seen once, and the ten largest hold 9.5% to 10%. The material sequenced was peripheral blood. The receptors originated from a man aged 50-60 years with active or convalescent COVID-19.

This clone was seen a handful of times. This rearrangement joins TRBV27 to TRBJ1-3; possibly TRBD1 for D (5 bases). CDR3 size: 18 residues. CDR1 is MNHEY, CDR2 SMNVEV, per germline (reference sequence). Trimming pared 6 bases from V and 1 base from J, leaving 22 bases between. CDR3 sequence: CASSHPGPFKLSGNTIYF. CDR3 sequence (DNA): TGTGCCAGCAGCCACCCAGGGCCATTCAAATTATCTGGAAACACCATATATTTT.

This clone was seen only once. The chain links TRBV9 to TRBJ2-1; D call uncertain. Trimming stripped 0 bases from V and 0 bases from J, with 7 bases between. Germline CDR1 reads SGDLS; CDR2 reads YYNGEE. The CDR3 extends over 15 amino acids. As DNA, the CDR3 is TGTGCCAGCAGCGTAGCGGTGAGCTCCTACAATGAGCAGTTCTTC. It translates to CASSVAVSSYNEQFF.

The J gene is TRBJ2-2, the V gene TRBV7-2; D unresolved. Trimming cost V 5 bases and J 4 bases, with 11 bases left between them. This CDR3 comprises 14 residues. Germline lookup yields CDR1 SGHTA and CDR2 FQGNSA. This CDR3 is CASSSRITTGELFF. CDR3 nucleotide sequence: TGTGCCAGCAGCAGTAGAATAACCACCGGGGAGCTGTTTTTT.

A single count supports this clone. The chain joins TRBV24-1 to TRBJ1-2; TRBD1 might be the D (5 bases). Germline lookup yields CDR1 KGHDR and CDR2 SFDVKD. This CDR3 contains 13 residues. The V and J ends lost 5 bases and 3 bases respectively, with 9 bases between them. This CDR3 is CATSGSRDYGYTF. For the CDR3, the DNA is TGTGCCACCAGTGGGTCCAGGGACTATGGCTACACCTTC.